This TCR beta chain is from a study of T cell responses to AZD1222 COVID-19 vaccine (dated by TCRdb to the early 2020s). Broadly, across the study: AZD1222 recipients given second doses at about 4 weeks or at about 12 weeks were pooled, since spike-specific TCR depth and breadth were not found to differ between the two schedules. A total of approximately 240 trial participants underwent TCR sequencing, of whom some 210 received two doses of AZD1222 and some 26 received two doses of the MenACWY control vaccine. Trial participants were enrolled into age subgroups of 18-55, 56-69 and 70-plus years, which contained roughly 150, 30 and 60 TCR-sequenced participants, respectively. Study-level results and caveats: Reportedly, close to half of the unique spike-specific TCRs recognized epitopes lying outside the regions that are mutated in the B.1.351 and B.1.1.7 variants. Only a handful of AZD1222 recipients were SARS-CoV-2 seropositive at baseline, limiting conclusions about previously exposed vaccinees. CD4 TCRs associated with the vaccine covered the entire spike protein, and the dominant responses were in regions 160-218 and 743-854. Because no day 14 peak-response samples were available, repertoires were characterized only after the peak T cell response. Participants were mostly white British and included more females than males, and it was suggested by the authors that clonal diversity may have been underestimated. The 56-69-year group was small, and its depth increase did not reach significance, likely because of low power. After two AZD1222 doses, both the breadth and the depth of spike-specific TCRs were significantly higher than at day 0 and than in MenACWY recipients.

Per the publication, the time point label means: baseline before first vaccination. Samples from vaccinated people were obtained from the UK trials COV001 and COV002, which included a single-blind randomized controlled phase 2/3 trial of AZD1222 (ChAdOx1 nCoV-19) in healthy adults. For TCRbeta chain sequencing, PBMC samples from trial participants were taken at day 0 and at day 28 after the second dose. This clone came up once. Which antigen it targets is not known. One base away there is no much larger clone; base qualities are not given. V is pruned by 2 bases and J by 6 bases, leaving 3 bases of the junction without a gene match. The CDR3 sequence holds 13 residues, the cysteine and phenylalanine included. Only CDR3 DNA remains: 39 bases, in frame from the first base. In the germline V gene, CDR1 corresponds to SGHTS and CDR2 to YDEGEE. The CDR3 regions of human TCRbeta chains were analyzed by immunosequencing. The original pipeline was this. Repertoire TCRs were checked for matches against a reference library of SARS-CoV-2-specific TCRs that had been generated using the MIRA antigen-specificity platform. Breadth meant the fraction of unique TCRs that were SARS-CoV-2-associated, whereas depth meant the fraction of total T cells that were SARS-CoV-2-associated. Using the MIRA data, every spike-specific TCR was mapped to the spike region that the TCR reacted to and assigned to either a CD4 or a CD8 class. Log10-transformed breadth and depth values were compared by one-way ANOVA with Sidak's multiple comparisons tests. TCRdb mirrors the immuneACCESS table, restricted to in-frame sequences. Some clones are absent from its copies; in checked studies, under half trace to an unresolved V gene, and the reason for the others is unknown. V, J and clone size are those of that table, while D and trimming were read from the DNA. The sample includes about 120,000 clones, with roughly nine tenths observed a single time. The ten most abundant clones make up 3.1% of the sample.

Recombination joined TRBV5-8 with TRBJ2-3; the central 7 bases match TRBD1. The sample in question was peripheral blood, obtained on day 0 of AZD1222 vaccination. The receptor was derived from an adult in good health. The nucleotide sequence is TGTGCCAGCAGCTTAAAGGGGGCGGATACGCAGTATTTT. It translates to CASSLKGADTQYF.